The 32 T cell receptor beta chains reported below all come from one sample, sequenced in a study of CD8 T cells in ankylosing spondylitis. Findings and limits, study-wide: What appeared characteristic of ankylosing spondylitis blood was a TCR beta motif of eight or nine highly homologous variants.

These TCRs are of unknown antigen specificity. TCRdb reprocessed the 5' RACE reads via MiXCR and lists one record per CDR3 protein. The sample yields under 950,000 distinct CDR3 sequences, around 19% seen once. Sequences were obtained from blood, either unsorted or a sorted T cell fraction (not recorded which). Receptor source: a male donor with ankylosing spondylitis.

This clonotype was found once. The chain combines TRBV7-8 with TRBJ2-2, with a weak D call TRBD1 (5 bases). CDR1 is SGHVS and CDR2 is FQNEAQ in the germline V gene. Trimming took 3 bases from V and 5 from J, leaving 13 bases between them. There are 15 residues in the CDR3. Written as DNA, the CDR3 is TGTGCCAGCAGCTTTCGGACACAATCAACCGGGGAGCTGTTTTTT. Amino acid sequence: CASSFRTQSTGELFF.

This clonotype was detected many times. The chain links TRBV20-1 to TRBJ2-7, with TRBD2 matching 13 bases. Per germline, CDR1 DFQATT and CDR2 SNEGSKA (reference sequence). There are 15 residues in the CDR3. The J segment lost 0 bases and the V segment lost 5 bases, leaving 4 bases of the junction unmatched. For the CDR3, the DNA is TGCAGTGCTTCGGGACTAGCGGGGAACTCCTACGAGCAGTACTTC. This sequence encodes CSASGLAGNSYEQYF.

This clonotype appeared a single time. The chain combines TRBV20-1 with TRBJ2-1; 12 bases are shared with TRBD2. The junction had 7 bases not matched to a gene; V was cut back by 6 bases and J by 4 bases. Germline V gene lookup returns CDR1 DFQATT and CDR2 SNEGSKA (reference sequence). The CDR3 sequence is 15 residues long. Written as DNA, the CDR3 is TGCAGTGCACAGAACCTAGCGGGAGGGTACAATGAGCAGTTCTTC. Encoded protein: CSAQNLAGGYNEQFF.

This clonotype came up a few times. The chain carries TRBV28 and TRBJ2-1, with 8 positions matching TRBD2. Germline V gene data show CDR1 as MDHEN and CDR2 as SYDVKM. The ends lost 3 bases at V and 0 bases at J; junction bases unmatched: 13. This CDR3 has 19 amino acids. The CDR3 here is CASSFDSATSGRSYNEQFF. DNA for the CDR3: TGTGCCAGCAGTTTCGACAGTGCAACTAGCGGCCGCTCCTACAATGAGCAGTTCTTC.

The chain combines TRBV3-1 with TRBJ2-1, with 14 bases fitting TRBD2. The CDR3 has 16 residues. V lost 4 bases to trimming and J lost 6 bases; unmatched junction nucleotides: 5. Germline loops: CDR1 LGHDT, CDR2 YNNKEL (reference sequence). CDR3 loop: CASSPRTSGRSNEQFF. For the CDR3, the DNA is TGTGCCAGCAGCCCTCGGACTAGCGGGAGGTCCAATGAGCAGTTCTTC.

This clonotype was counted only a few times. Here the CDR3 reads CASRNGAGGSYEQYF. The CDR3 DNA is TGCGCCAGCAGGAATGGGGCAGGAGGCTCCTACGAGCAGTACTTC. This sequence joins TRBV10-2 and TRBJ2-7; either TRBD1 or TRBD2 may fit D (5 bases each). This CDR3 is 15 amino acids long. CDR1 is WSHSY and CDR2 is SAAADI in the germline V gene. Trimming shortened V by 6 bases and J by 0 bases, and 15 bases separated the two germline ends.

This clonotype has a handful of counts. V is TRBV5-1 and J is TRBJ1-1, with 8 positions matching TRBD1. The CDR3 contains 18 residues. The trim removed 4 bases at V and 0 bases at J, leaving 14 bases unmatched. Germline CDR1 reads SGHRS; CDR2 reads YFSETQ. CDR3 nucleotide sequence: TGCGCCAGCAGCGGGGAGGTCAGGGGGCCTCAACTGAACACTGAAGCTTTCTTT. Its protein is CASSGEVRGPQLNTEAFF.

The CDR3 DNA is TGTGCCAGCAGTTCCGGGACAGGGGGCTTCCACGAGCAGTACTTC. It specifies CASSSGTGGFHEQYF. The rearrangement links TRBV12-3 or TRBV12-4 to TRBJ2-7; 12 positions agree with TRBD1. The CDR3 spans 15 residues. With V trimmed by 4 bases and J by 5 bases, 6 bases remained unmatched.

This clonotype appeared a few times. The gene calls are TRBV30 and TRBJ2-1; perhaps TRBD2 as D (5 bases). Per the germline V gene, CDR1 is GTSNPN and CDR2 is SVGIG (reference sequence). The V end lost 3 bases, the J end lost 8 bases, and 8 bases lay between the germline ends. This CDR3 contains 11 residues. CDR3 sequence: CAWRRVDEQFF. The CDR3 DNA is TGTGCCTGGAGGAGGGTTGATGAGCAGTTCTTC.

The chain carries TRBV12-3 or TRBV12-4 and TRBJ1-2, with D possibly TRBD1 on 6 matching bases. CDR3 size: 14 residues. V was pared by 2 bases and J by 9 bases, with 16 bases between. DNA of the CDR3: TGTGCCAGCAGTTTAATTGGACAGTTGGGGAGCTACACCTTC. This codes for CASSLIGQLGSYTF.

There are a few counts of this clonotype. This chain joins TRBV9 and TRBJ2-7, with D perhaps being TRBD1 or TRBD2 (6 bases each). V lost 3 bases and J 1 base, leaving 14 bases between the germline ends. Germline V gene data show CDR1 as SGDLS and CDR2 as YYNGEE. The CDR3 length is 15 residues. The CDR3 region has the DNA TGTGCCAGCAGCGCTGGGCGAGGGGGGTCCTACGAGCAGTACTTC. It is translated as CASSAGRGGSYEQYF.

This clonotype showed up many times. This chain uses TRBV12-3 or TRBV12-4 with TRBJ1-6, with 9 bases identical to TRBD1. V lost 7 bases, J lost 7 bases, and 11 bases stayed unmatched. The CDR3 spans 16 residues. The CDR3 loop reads CASTAGTGRWNSPLHF. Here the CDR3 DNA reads TGTGCCAGCACCGCCGGGACAGGGAGGTGGAATTCACCCCTCCACTTT.

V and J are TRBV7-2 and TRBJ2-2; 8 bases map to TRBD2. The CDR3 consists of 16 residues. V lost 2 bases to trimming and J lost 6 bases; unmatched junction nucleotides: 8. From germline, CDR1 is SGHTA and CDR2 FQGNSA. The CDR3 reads CASSLWPSGLSGELFF. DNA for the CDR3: TGTGCCAGCAGCTTATGGCCTAGCGGGCTGTCCGGGGAGCTGTTTTTT. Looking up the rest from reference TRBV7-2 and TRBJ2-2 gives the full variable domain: GAGVSQSPSNKVTEKGKDVELRCDPISGHTALYWYRQSLGQGLEFLIYFQGNSAPDKSGLPSDRFSAERTGGSVSTLTIQRTQQEDSAVYLCASSLWPSGLSGELFFGEGSRLTVL.

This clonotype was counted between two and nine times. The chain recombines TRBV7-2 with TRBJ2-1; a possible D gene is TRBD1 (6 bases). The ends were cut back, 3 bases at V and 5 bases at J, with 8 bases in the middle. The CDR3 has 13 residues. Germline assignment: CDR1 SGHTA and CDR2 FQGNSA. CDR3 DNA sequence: TGTGCCAGCAGCTTCCGACAGGACAATGAGCAGTTCTTC. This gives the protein CASSFRQDNEQFF.

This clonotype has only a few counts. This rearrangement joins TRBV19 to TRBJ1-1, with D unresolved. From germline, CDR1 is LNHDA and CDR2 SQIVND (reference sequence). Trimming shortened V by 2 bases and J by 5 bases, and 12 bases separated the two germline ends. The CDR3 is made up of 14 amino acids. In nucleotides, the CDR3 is TGTGCCAGTAGTATATCTGGGAGGGTGACTGAAGCTTTCTTT. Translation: CASSISGRVTEAFF. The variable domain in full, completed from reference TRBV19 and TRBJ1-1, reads DGGITQSPKYLFRKEGQNVTLSCEQNLNHDAMYWYRQDPGQGLRLIYYSQIVNDFQKGDIAEGYSVSREKKESFPLTVTSAQKNPTAFYLCASSISGRVTEAFFGQGTRLTVV.

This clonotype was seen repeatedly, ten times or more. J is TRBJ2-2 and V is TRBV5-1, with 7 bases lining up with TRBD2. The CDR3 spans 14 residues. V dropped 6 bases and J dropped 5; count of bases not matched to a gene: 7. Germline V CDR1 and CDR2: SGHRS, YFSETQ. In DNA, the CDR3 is TGCGCCAGCAAGGTGCCTAGCGGAACCGGGGAGCTGTTTTTT. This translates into CASKVPSGTGELFF.

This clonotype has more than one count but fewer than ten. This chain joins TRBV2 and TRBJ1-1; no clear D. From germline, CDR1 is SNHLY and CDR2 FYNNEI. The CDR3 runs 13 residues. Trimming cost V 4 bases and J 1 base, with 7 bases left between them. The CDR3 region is CASSVQRNTEAFF. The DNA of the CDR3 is TGTGCCAGCAGTGTTCAGAGGAACACTGAAGCTTTCTTT.

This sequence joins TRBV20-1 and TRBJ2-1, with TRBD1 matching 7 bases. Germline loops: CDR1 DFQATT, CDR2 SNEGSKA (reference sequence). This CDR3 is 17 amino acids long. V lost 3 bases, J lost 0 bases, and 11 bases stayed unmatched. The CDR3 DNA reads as TGCAGTGCTAGGCCCCCCTCCGGGACAGCCTCCTACAATGAGCAGTTCTTC. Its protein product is CSARPPSGTASYNEQFF.

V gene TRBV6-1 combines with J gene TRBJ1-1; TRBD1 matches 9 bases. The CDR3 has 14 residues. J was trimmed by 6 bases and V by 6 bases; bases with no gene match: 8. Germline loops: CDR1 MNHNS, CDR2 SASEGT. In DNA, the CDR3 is TGTGCCAGCAGAACCCGACAGGGGGTTGCTGAAGCTTTCTTT. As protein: CASRTRQGVAEAFF.

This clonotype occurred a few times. CDR3 sequence: CASSLRSGSRTGELFF. The CDR3 coding sequence is TGCGCCAGCAGCTTGAGGAGCGGGAGTAGGACCGGGGAGCTGTTTTTT. J is TRBJ2-2 and V is TRBV5-1; 8 positions agree with TRBD2. Germline values: CDR1 SGHRS, CDR2 YFSETQ. After removal of 1 base from V and 5 bases from J, the junction contained 7 bases not matched to a gene. This CDR3 contains 16 residues.

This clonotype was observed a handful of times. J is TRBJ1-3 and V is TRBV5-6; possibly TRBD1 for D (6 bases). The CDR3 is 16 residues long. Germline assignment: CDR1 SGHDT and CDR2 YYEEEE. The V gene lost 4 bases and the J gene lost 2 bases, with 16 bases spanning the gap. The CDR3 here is CASSRRGGGTGNTIYF. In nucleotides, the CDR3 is TGTGCCAGCAGCCGGAGGGGAGGGGGTACTGGAAACACCATATATTTT.

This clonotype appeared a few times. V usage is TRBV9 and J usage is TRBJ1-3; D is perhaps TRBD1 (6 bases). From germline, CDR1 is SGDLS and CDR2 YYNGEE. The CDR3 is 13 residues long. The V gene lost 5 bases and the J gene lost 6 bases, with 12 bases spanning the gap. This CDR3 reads CASSTQGLNTIYF. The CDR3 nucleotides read TGTGCCAGCAGTACACAGGGTTTAAACACCATATATTTT.

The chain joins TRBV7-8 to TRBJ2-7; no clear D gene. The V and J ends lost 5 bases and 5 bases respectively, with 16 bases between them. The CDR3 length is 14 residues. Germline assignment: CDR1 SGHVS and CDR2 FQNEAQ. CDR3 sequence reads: CASSKRTGPDEQYF. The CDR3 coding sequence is TGTGCCAGCAGCAAAAGGACGGGCCCCGACGAGCAGTACTTC.

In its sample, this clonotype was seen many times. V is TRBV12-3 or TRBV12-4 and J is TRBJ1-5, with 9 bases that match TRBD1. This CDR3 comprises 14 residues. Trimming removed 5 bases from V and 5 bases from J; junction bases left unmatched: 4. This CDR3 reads CASSPDRGDQPQHF. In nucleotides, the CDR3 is TGTGCCAGCAGTCCGGACAGGGGAGATCAGCCCCAGCATTTT.

The DNA of the CDR3 is TGTGCCAGCAGTTACGTCGGCGAGACCCAGTACTTC. It is translated as CASSYVGETQYF. The chain has TRBV6-2 or TRBV6-3 and TRBJ2-5; D is unresolved. The ends were cut back, 2 bases at V and 5 bases at J, with 6 bases in the middle. CDR1 is MNHEY, CDR2 SVGEGT, per germline. The CDR3 extends over 12 amino acids.

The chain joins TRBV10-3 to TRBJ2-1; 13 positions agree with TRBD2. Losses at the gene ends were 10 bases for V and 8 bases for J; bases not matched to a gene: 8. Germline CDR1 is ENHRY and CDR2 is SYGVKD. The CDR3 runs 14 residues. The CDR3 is CATRGTSGNYEQFF. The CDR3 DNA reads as TGTGCCACCAGAGGGACTAGCGGGAACTATGAGCAGTTCTTC.

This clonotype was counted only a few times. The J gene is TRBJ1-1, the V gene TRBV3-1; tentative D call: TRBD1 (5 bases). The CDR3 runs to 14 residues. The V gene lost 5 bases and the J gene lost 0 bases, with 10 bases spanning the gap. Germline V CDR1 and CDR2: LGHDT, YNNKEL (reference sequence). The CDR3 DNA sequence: TGTGCCAGCAGCAGGCGACAGATGAACACTGAAGCTTTCTTT. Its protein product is CASSRRQMNTEAFF.

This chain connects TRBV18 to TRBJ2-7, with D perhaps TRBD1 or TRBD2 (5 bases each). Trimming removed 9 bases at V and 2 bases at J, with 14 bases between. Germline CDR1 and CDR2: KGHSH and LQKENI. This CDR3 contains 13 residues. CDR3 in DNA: TGTGCCAGAACCGGGACGGGGACCTACGAGCAGTACTTC. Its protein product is CARTGTGTYEQYF.

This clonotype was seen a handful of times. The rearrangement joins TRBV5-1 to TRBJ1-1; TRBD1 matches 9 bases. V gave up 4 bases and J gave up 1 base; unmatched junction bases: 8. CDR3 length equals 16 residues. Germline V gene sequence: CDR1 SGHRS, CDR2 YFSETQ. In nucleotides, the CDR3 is TGCGCCAGCAGCATAGGACAGGGGCTAAGGAACACTGAAGCTTTCTTT. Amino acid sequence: CASSIGQGLRNTEAFF. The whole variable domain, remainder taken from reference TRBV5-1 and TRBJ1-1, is KAGVTQTPRYLIKTRGQQVTLSCSPISGHRSVSWYQQTPGQGLQFLFEYFSETQRNKGNFPGRFSGRQFSNSRSEMNVSTLELGDSALYLCASSIGQGLRNTEAFFGQGTRLTVV.

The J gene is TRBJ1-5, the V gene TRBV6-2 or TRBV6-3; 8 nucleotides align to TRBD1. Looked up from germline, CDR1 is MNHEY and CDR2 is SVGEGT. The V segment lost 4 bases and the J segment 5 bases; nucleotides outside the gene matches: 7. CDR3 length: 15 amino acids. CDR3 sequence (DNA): TGTGCCAGCAGTTCGTCACAGGGGGAGTATCAGCCCCAGCATTTT. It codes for CASSSSQGEYQPQHF.

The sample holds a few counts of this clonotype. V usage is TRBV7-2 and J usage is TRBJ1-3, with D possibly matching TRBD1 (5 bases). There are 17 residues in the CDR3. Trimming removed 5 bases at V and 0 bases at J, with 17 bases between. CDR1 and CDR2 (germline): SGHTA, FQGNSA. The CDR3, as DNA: TGTGCCAGCAGCGACTTGAGGTGGGACCACTCTGGAAACACCATATATTTT. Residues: CASSDLRWDHSGNTIYF. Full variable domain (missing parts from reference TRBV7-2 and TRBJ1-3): GAGVSQSPSNKVTEKGKDVELRCDPISGHTALYWYRQSLGQGLEFLIYFQGNSAPDKSGLPSDRFSAERTGGSVSTLTIQRTQQEDSAVYLCASSDLRWDHSGNTIYFGEGSWLTVV.

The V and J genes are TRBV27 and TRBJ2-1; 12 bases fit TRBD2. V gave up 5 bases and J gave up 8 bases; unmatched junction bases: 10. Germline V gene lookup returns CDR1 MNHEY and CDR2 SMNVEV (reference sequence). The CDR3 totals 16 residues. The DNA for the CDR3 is TGTGCCAGCAGTCCCCGGGCTAGCGGGAGGGTGGATGAGCAGTTCTTC. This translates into CASSPRASGRVDEQFF.